This T cell receptor (beta chain) originates from a study of blood T cell repertoires in COVID-19. Overall study context: Collection of acute and convalescent COVID-19 samples took place in the United States, Italy and Spain. In each case, the material was cDNA or gDNA derived from T cells, B-cell-depleted T cells, or PBMCs.

Per the study methods: Amplification of reference gene primers provided the estimated nucleated cell counts. Assay used: immunoSEQ multiplex PCR; TCRdb lists only in-frame clones, some missing. V and J calls and clone size are copied from that table; D and trimming were computed from the DNA. The data hold hundreds of thousands of clones, with around 87% observed a single time. Trimming took 7 bases from V and 3 from J, leaving 13 bases between them. The CDR3 covers 14 residues. CDR1 and CDR2 from the germline V gene are MDHEN and SYDVKM. The J gene is TRBJ1-5, the V gene TRBV28; D perhaps matches TRBD1 (5 bases). The source of this sequence is a woman aged 50 to 65 who had recovered from COVID-19. What was sequenced was peripheral blood. CDR3 region: CASNPGGINQPQHF. In DNA, the CDR3 is TGTGCCAGCAACCCGGGGGGGATCAATCAGCCCCAGCATTTT.